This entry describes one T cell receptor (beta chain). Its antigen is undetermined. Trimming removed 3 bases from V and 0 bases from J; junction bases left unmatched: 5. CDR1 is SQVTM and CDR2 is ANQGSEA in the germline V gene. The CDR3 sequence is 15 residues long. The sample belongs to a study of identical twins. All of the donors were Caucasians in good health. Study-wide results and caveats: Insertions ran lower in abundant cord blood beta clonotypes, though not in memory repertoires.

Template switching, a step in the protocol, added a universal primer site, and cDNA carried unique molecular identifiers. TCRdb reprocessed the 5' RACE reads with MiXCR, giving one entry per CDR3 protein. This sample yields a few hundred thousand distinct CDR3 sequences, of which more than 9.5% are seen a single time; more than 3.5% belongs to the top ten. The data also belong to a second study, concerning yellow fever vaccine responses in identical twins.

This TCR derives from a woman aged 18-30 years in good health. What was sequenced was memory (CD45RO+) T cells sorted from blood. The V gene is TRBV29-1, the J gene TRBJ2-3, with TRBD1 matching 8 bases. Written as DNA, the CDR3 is TGCAGCGTTGATGGCGACAGGGGAAGCACAGATACGCAGTATTTT. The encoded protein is CSVDGDRGSTDTQYF.